This TCR beta chain was recorded in a study of blood T cell repertoires in COVID-19. As for the study in general: Donors in the United States, Italy and Spain gave samples during acute or convalescent COVID-19. Nucleic acid was either cDNA or gDNA, and it came from T cells, B-cell-depleted T cells, or PBMCs.

This CDR3 contains 15 residues. The germline V and J ends were trimmed by 6 bases and 5 bases, with 19 bases remaining between them. Germline CDR1 MNHEY, CDR2 SMNVEV (reference sequence). Methods used by the authors: Estimation of nucleated cell counts relied on the amplification of reference gene primers. Sequencing was performed with immunoSEQ multiplex PCR; in TCRdb, only in-frame clones are kept and a portion is missing. The DNA gave D and trimming, while V, J and clone size come from that table. The sample shows 40,000 to 55,000 clones, less than 85% of them seen only once. Sequencing was performed on peripheral blood. The V and J genes are TRBV27 and TRBJ1-1; D perhaps matches TRBD1 (6 bases). The sequence was obtained from a man between 45 and 60 years old with active COVID-19. CDR3 DNA: TGTGCCAGCAGCGCTAGGGGGTTGGGGTTGACTGAAGCTTTCTTT. This sequence encodes CASSARGLGLTEAFF.